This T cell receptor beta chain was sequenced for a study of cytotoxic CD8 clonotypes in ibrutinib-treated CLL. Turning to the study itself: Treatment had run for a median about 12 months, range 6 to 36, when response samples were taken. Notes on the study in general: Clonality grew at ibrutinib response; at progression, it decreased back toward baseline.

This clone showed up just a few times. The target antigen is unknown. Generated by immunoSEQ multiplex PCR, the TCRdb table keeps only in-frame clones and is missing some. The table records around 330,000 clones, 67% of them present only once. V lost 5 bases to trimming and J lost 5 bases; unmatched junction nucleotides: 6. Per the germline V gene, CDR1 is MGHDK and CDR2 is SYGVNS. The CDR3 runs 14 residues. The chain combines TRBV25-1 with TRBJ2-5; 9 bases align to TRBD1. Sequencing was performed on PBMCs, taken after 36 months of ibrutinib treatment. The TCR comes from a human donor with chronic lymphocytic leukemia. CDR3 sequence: CASSRTGGRETQYF. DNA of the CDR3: TGTGCCAGCAGTCGAACAGGGGGCAGGGAGACCCAGTACTTC. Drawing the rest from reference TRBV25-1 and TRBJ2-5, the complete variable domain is EADIYQTPRYLVIGTGKKITLECSQTMGHDKMYWYQQDPGMELHLIHYSYGVNSTEKGDLSSESTVSRIRTEHFPLTLESARPSHTSQYLCASSRTGGRETQYFGPGTRLLVL.